The clone carrying this T cell receptor (beta chain) was picked up a small number of times. This CDR3 region has 15 residues. The V gene lost 4 bases and the J gene lost 6 bases, with 17 bases spanning the gap. Germline V gene sequence: CDR1 MGHRA, CDR2 YSYEKL. This sample is part of a study of blood T cell repertoires in COVID-19. TCRdb's table, derived via immunoSEQ multiplex PCR, lists solely in-frame clones and lacks some. The table has over 150,000 clones, over 75% seen once. Donors in Cohort 3 counted as recovered after two negative PCRs, clearance, or symptom resolution. This sequence joins TRBV4-1 and TRBJ2-3; no definite D call. This sequence originates from a woman aged 18-29 years who had recovered from COVID-19. The material sequenced was PBMCs or T cells enriched from blood (not recorded which). The CDR3 DNA is TGCGCCAGCAGCCCCACTGAACGTTACGTTGATACGCAGTATTTT. It is translated as CASSPTERYVDTQYF.